The 31 T cell receptor beta chains given below trace back to one sample, sequenced in a study of beta chain features in type 1 diabetes (dated by TCRdb to the late 2010s). Preparation of the library involved the immunoSEQ multiplex PCR assay. All of the isolated RNA was reverse transcribed with the High Capacity cDNA Reverse Transcription Kit, so expressed TCRB transcripts were sequenced. TCRdb retrieved this table from immuneACCESS and kept in-frame rearrangements only. Not all clones are present; in checked studies, unresolved V genes account for under half, and no reason is known for the remainder. The table for this sample lists roughly 400,000 clones; around 14% of them were counted only once. The biggest ten clones account for less than 0.04% of the sample. The sample taken for sequencing was naive CD4+ T cells from blood. The sample's cell subset or site label, in plain terms: true naive CD4+ T cells. The source is a man aged 25 to 40 in good health.

V gene TRBV11-2 combines with J gene TRBJ2-3; 9 nucleotides match TRBD2. Germline values: CDR1 SGHAT, CDR2 FQNNGV. CDR3 length: 17 amino acids. Trimming took 1 base from V and 3 from J; bases not matched to a gene: 8. This CDR3 reads CASSLGQRLAGTDTQYF. The CDR3 nucleotides read TGTGCCAGCAGCTTAGGTCAACGCCTAGCGGGGACAGATACGCAGTATTTT.

This clone has just a few counts. This sequence joins TRBV4-1 and TRBJ2-3, with TRBD2 as a possible D gene (6 bases). The germline CDR1 and CDR2 sequences are MGHRA and YSYEKL. The CDR3 is made up of 17 amino acids. Trimming took off 4 bases at V and 4 bases at J, with 21 bases between the two ends. As DNA, the CDR3 is TGCGCCAGCAGCCCCCAGGCGACGGGGGTAAAGGCAGATACGCAGTATTTT. Protein product: CASSPQATGVKADTQYF.

The chain carries TRBV7-8 and TRBJ2-7; maybe TRBD2 (6 bases). This CDR3 contains 17 residues. Trimming left V 5 bases short and J 2 bases short, with 22 bases between. Per the germline V gene, CDR1 is SGHVS and CDR2 is FQNEAQ. The CDR3 coding sequence is TGTGCCAGCAGCCCTTTAACGGGAGAGCCCCGGCCCTACGAGCAGTACGTC. Translating it yields CASSPLTGEPRPYEQYV.

There are a few counts of this clone. The chain employs TRBV11-2 and TRBJ1-4; D ambiguous. The CDR3 extends over 15 amino acids. V was pared by 6 bases and J by 5 bases, with 16 bases between. In germline, CDR1 is SGHAT, CDR2 FQNNGV. The CDR3 nucleotides read TGTGCCAGCAGAGGAGGGTATTTCGGAAATGAAAAACTGTTTTTT. Amino acids: CASRGGYFGNEKLFF.

This clone has more than one count but fewer than ten. The rearrangement joins TRBV7-9 to TRBJ2-1; TRBD2 aligns across 8 bases. The V and J ends lost 0 bases and 9 bases, in that order; junction bases with no gene match: 7. Germline assignment: CDR1 SEHNR and CDR2 FQNEAQ (reference sequence). There are 15 residues in the CDR3. The CDR3 nucleotides are TGTGCCAGCAGCTTAGCACTAGCGGTCCGGGGTGAGCAGTTCTTC. Translating gives CASSLALAVRGEQFF.

A few counts support this clone. This chain links TRBV14 with TRBJ2-7; D uncertain. In germline, CDR1 is SGHDN, CDR2 FVKESK. The CDR3 is 14 amino acids. Trimming cost V 3 bases and J 0 bases, with 9 bases left between them. The CDR3 DNA reads TGTGCCAGCAGCCATGAAGTCAGCTCCTACGAGCAGTACTTC. It yields the protein CASSHEVSSYEQYF.

The gene calls are TRBV7-9 and TRBJ2-3, with D maybe TRBD2 (6 bases). CDR1 is SEHNR and CDR2 is FQNEAQ in the germline V gene (reference sequence). V gave up 5 bases and J gave up 1 base, with 22 bases separating them. This CDR3 is built from 18 residues. DNA for the CDR3: TGTGCCAGCAGCCCCCGACTAGTAGGCGCGCTCGGCACAGATACGCAGTATTTT. Translated, it gives CASSPRLVGALGTDTQYF.

V usage is TRBV30 and J usage is TRBJ2-3; D may be TRBD1 or TRBD2 (5 bases each). V was clipped by 4 bases and J by 0 bases, with 14 bases between them. There are 15 residues in the CDR3. Germline V gene data show CDR1 as GTSNPN and CDR2 as SVGIG (reference sequence). The DNA of the CDR3 is TGTGCCTGGACCACCGGGACCTCTAGCACAGATACGCAGTATTTT. It yields the protein CAWTTGTSSTDTQYF.

This clone was observed at least ten times. This chain connects TRBV30 to TRBJ1-1; D is uncertain. Germline values: CDR1 GTSNPN, CDR2 SVGIG (reference sequence). The CDR3 extends over 12 amino acids. The ends were cut back, 3 bases at V and 3 bases at J, with 8 bases in the middle. The CDR3 spells CAWSPGDTEAFF. The CDR3 nucleotides are TGTGCCTGGAGCCCCGGGGACACTGAAGCTTTCTTT. The entire variable domain, with the rest obtained from reference TRBV30 and TRBJ1-1, is as follows: SQTIHQWPATLVQPVGSPLSLECTVEGTSNPNLYWYRQAAGRGLQLLFYSVGIGQISSEVPQNLSASRPQDRQFILSSKKLLLSDSGFYLCAWSPGDTEAFFGQGTRLTVV.

The chain has TRBV4-1 and TRBJ2-7; 9 bases map to TRBD1. There are 16 residues in the CDR3. CDR1 and CDR2 from the germline V gene are MGHRA and YSYEKL. J was trimmed by 5 bases and V by 1 base; bases with no gene match: 9. The CDR3 sequence: CASSQGGGQGANEQYF. The CDR3 DNA is TGCGCCAGCAGCCAAGGAGGGGGACAGGGAGCGAACGAGCAGTACTTC.

This clone was seen only a few times. The rearrangement joins TRBV2 to TRBJ2-3, with 11 bases matching TRBD2. Per germline, CDR1 SNHLY and CDR2 FYNNEI. The CDR3 is 17 amino acids. The trim removed 4 bases at V and 0 bases at J, leaving 6 bases unmatched. CDR3 nucleotide sequence: TGTGCCAGCAGTGGGGGGACTAGCGGATCTAGCACAGATACGCAGTATTTT. As protein: CASSGGTSGSSTDTQYF.

The table lists this clone with a few counts. V gene TRBV2 combines with J gene TRBJ2-7, with 9 bases lining up with TRBD1. This CDR3 spans 14 amino acids. The germline CDR1 and CDR2 sequences are SNHLY and FYNNEI. V shed 2 bases and J 3 bases; nucleotides not matched to a gene: 2. The CDR3 coding sequence is TGTGCCAGCAGTGAAACAGGGGGCGGCTACGAGCAGTACGTC. Its protein product is CASSETGGGYEQYV.

This clone was found a few times. V gene TRBV7-9 combines with J gene TRBJ1-1, with 7 bases aligning to TRBD1. Germline V lookup: CDR1 SEHNR, CDR2 FQNEAQ (reference sequence). The CDR3 totals 15 residues. J lost 4 bases, V lost 6 bases, and 11 bases had no gene match. This chain's CDR3 is CASSSMTGTFTEAFF. Written as DNA, the CDR3 is TGTGCCAGCAGTTCTATGACAGGGACCTTCACTGAAGCTTTCTTT.

About this clone: Distinct nucleotide sequences in the sample also encode this CDR3. The chain has TRBV9 and TRBJ2-1, with unresolved D. Germline loops: CDR1 SGDLS, CDR2 YYNGEE. With 0 bases removed from V and 4 bases from J, the gap between germline ends came to 8 bases. CDR3 length: 14 amino acids. This chain's CDR3 is CASSVAGQYNEQFF. The CDR3 bases are TGTGCCAGCAGCGTAGCCGGGCAGTACAATGAGCAGTTCTTC.

The chain combines TRBV9 with TRBJ1-2; 11 nucleotides align to TRBD1. V lost 4 bases to trimming and J lost 4 bases; unmatched junction nucleotides: 6. The germline gives CDR1 SGDLS, CDR2 YYNGEE. CDR3 length: 15 amino acids. CDR3: CASSTGTGGVYGYTF. CDR3 sequence (DNA): TGTGCCAGCAGCACTGGGACAGGGGGAGTCTATGGCTACACCTTC.

The CDR3 DNA reads as TGTGCCAGCTCAGAAGCCGGGACTATATCCTACAATGAGCAGTTCTTC. Its protein product is CASSEAGTISYNEQFF. The rearrangement joins TRBV18 to TRBJ2-1; 7 bases match TRBD2. CDR1 and CDR2 (germline): KGHSH, LQKENI. J was trimmed by 1 base and V by 5 bases; bases with no gene match: 8. This CDR3 contains 16 residues.

This clone was found a few times. This chain's CDR3 is CAWSPGGGTDTQYF. The CDR3 DNA follows: TGTGCCTGGAGTCCAGGGGGCGGCACAGATACGCAGTATTTT. The chain links TRBV30 to TRBJ2-3; TRBD1 matches 8 bases. This CDR3 region has 14 residues. With 2 bases clipped from V and 1 base from J, the junction kept 2 bases outside the gene matches. Germline V gene lookup returns CDR1 GTSNPN and CDR2 SVGIG (reference sequence).

J is TRBJ2-4 and V is TRBV5-1, with TRBD2 matching over 7 bases. CDR3 length: 13 residues. CDR1 SGHRS and CDR2 YFSETQ come from the germline V gene. V was clipped by 4 bases and J by 6 bases; unmatched bases: 4. The CDR3 loop is CASSPTSRNIQYF. Here the CDR3 DNA reads TGCGCCAGCAGCCCGACTAGCCGAAACATTCAGTACTTC.

The chain joins TRBV27 to TRBJ1-6; maybe TRBD1 (6 bases). This CDR3 is 16 amino acids long. Germline V gene data show CDR1 as MNHEY and CDR2 as SMNVEV (reference sequence). V dropped 0 bases and J dropped 7 bases, with 13 bases sitting between them. The CDR3 DNA follows: TGTGCCAGCAGTTTATCCCGCAGGGGAAGAAATTCACCCCTCCACTTT. It yields the protein CASSLSRRGRNSPLHF.

In its sample, this clone was seen a few times. The genes are TRBV29-1 and TRBJ2-5, with TRBD2 identical over 10 bases. V dropped 8 bases and J dropped 5; count of bases not matched to a gene: 11. Germline loops: CDR1 SQVTM, CDR2 ANQGSEA. The CDR3 has 14 amino acids. The chain's CDR3 is CSLNRASGSETQYF. The CDR3 DNA reads TGCAGCCTCAACCGGGCTAGCGGGAGTGAGACCCAGTACTTC.

This clone was detected a few times. This chain uses TRBV7-2 with TRBJ2-7, with 7 nucleotides matching TRBD2. Unmatched junction bases numbered 6, after V lost 4 bases and J lost 6 bases. This CDR3 region has 13 residues. Germline values: CDR1 SGHTA, CDR2 FQGNSA. The CDR3 is CASSSFPSGEQYV. The CDR3 bases are TGTGCCAGCAGCTCCTTTCCTAGCGGCGAGCAGTACGTC.

This clone was picked up many times. The rearrangement joins TRBV13 to TRBJ2-1; D remains unclear. V was trimmed by 3 bases and J by 0 bases, leaving 6 bases between them. This CDR3 is 14 amino acids long. CDR1 is PRHDT, CDR2 FYEKMQ, per germline (reference sequence). The DNA for the CDR3 is TGTGCCAGCAGCTTCGTAAGCTCCTACAATGAGCAGTTCTTC. This sequence encodes CASSFVSSYNEQFF. Full variable domain (missing parts from reference TRBV13 and TRBJ2-1): AAGVIQSPRHLIKEKRETATLKCYPIPRHDTVYWYQQGPGQDPQFLISFYEKMQSDKGSIPDRFSAQQFSDYHSELNMSSLELGDSALYFCASSFVSSYNEQFFGPGTRLTVL.

The V call is TRBV2, the J call TRBJ2-1, with D possibly TRBD1 on 5 matching bases. The CDR3 is 15 amino acids. The V end was cut by 7 bases, the J end by 4 bases, with 17 bases between. From germline, CDR1 is SNHLY and CDR2 FYNNEI. This CDR3 reads CASIRDSLVYNEQFF. In nucleotides, the CDR3 is TGTGCCAGCATTCGAGACAGCCTAGTGTACAATGAGCAGTTCTTC.

The rearrangement joins TRBV4-1 to TRBJ1-2; 11 positions agree with TRBD1. Germline V lookup: CDR1 MGHRA, CDR2 YSYEKL. There are 17 residues in the CDR3. V was pared by 2 bases and J by 3 bases, with 8 bases of the junction left unmatched. The CDR3 is CASSQPLPGQGDYGYTF. CDR3 bases: TGCGCCAGCAGCCAACCTTTGCCGGGACAGGGGGACTATGGCTACACCTTC.

This clone has just a few counts. This chain uses TRBV9 with TRBJ2-3; 12 bases match TRBD2. The CDR3 has 15 amino acids. Losses at the gene ends were 4 bases for V and 6 bases for J; bases not matched to a gene: 6. CDR1 SGDLS and CDR2 YYNGEE come from the germline V gene. In DNA form, the CDR3 reads TGTGCCAGCAGCAATGGACTAGCGGGGCGGGATACGCAGTATTTT. Its protein product is CASSNGLAGRDTQYF.

The chain links TRBV5-1 to TRBJ2-1; the match to TRBD2 covers 11 bases. Losses at the gene ends were 1 base for V and 5 bases for J; bases not matched to a gene: 5. The CDR3 loop spans 16 amino acids. The germline V gene has CDR1 SGHRS and CDR2 YFSETQ. The CDR3 region is CASSLKLAGVNNEQFF. CDR3 nucleotides: TGCGCCAGCAGCTTGAAACTAGCGGGAGTTAACAATGAGCAGTTCTTC.

V is TRBV27 and J is TRBJ2-7; a possible D gene is TRBD2 (6 bases). CDR3 length equals 17 residues. The germline V gene encodes CDR1 MNHEY and CDR2 SMNVEV (reference sequence). V was shortened by 2 bases and J by 4 bases, with 21 bases between the two germline ends. CDR3 amino acids: CASSLKGRGRALYEQYV. The CDR3, as DNA: TGTGCCAGCAGTTTAAAGGGGCGGGGCAGGGCTTTGTACGAGCAGTACGTC.

This chain connects TRBV9 to TRBJ2-5; D is ambiguous. The CDR3 runs 14 residues. The V end lost 0 bases, the J end lost 6 bases, and 12 bases lay between the germline ends. CDR1 SGDLS and CDR2 YYNGEE come from the germline V gene. As DNA, the CDR3 is TGTGCCAGCAGCGTAGACTCTGCGAGGCAGACCCAGTACTTC. It encodes CASSVDSARQTQYF.

V is TRBV6-5 and J is TRBJ2-5; 12 bases agree with TRBD1. CDR1 is MNHEY and CDR2 is SVGAGI in the germline V gene. V lost 6 bases, J lost 5 bases, and 7 bases stayed unmatched. The CDR3 has 15 residues. The CDR3 DNA sequence: TGTGCCAGCAGCCCGGGACAGGGGGCATCGGAGACCCAGTACTTC. Translating it yields CASSPGQGASETQYF.

In its sample, this clone was seen a few times. The V call is TRBV5-1, the J call TRBJ2-3; D not resolved. Germline V gene lookup returns CDR1 SGHRS and CDR2 YFSETQ. Trimming cost V 6 bases and J 0 bases, with 11 bases left between them. This CDR3 is built from 14 residues. The CDR3 sequence is CASTPDGSTDTQYF. Written as DNA, the CDR3 is TGCGCCAGCACCCCCGACGGTAGCACAGATACGCAGTATTTT.

This chain's CDR3 is CASSPTGVSSYEQYF. CDR3 bases: TGTGCCAGCAGCCCAACAGGGGTCAGCTCCTACGAGCAGTACTTC. The rearrangement links TRBV28 to TRBJ2-7, with TRBD1 matching over 7 bases. Losses at the gene ends were 6 bases for V and 0 bases for J; bases not matched to a gene: 8. Germline loops: CDR1 MDHEN, CDR2 SYDVKM. CDR3 length equals 15 residues. Full variable domain (outside the CDR3, taken from reference TRBV28 and TRBJ2-7): DVKVTQSSRYLVKRTGEKVFLECVQDMDHENMFWYRQDPGLGLRLIYFSYDVKMKEKGDIPEGYSVSREKKERFSLILESASTNQTSMYLCASSPTGVSSYEQYFGPGTRLTVT.